This paragraph covers one TCR beta chain sequence. The antigen it binds to is not known. A much larger clonotype is one base distant, so this may be a read error. The sample originates from a study of blood T cells in healthy people across ages (dated by TCRdb to about 2015). For the wider study: In model experiments, template switching captured roughly one uniquely barcoded TCR beta cDNA molecule for every two T cells. Using deep sequencing normalized with unique cDNA molecular identifiers, the study measured how TCR beta repertoire diversity changes with age. The donors were divided into four age groups: young (average roughly 15 years), middle-aged (roughly 42), aged (about 61) and long-lived (roughly 88). To avoid experimental bias, donors of different ages were randomly spread across the sequencing lanes. Two additional independent replicas of 1 million unique cDNA reads from the same blood draw were analyzed for two donors (one aged 18 to 30 and one aged 80 or older). Broader findings and caveats from the paper: The long-lived group showed more naive CD4+ T cells, fewer expanded clones and increased TCR diversity than the aged group, suggesting age selection. Because donor CMV infection status was unknown, age-related changes in expanded clonotypes were potentially confounded. Estimates of total diversity based on one million sequenced T cells were regarded as lower bounds and as underestimates. The percentage of naive T cells measured by flow cytometry correlated strongly with observed TCR beta diversity. Conclusive comparison of naive and antigen-experienced compartments was prevented by the profiling of bulk unsorted PBMCs. Observed TCR beta diversity per million T cells fell roughly linearly with age, and a significant reduction was already apparent by age around 40.

To prepare the library, 5' RACE was applied. These reads were obtained on an Illumina HiSeq 2500. A second roughly 6 to 12 cycle PCR used a sample-barcoded 5' primer and a J-beta primer mix. A unique molecular identifier was introduced onto each TCR beta cDNA molecule by a template-switch 5' adaptor carrying 12 random nucleotides. Each sample yielded at least 3 million CDR3-containing paired-end reads. First-strand cDNA synthesis was performed from all RNA using the Mint cDNA synthesis kit, with priming by a TRBC-specific oligonucleotide. Following uracil-DNA glycosylase treatment, all cDNA underwent a first 18-cycle PCR with the universal primers M1SS and BC2_uni_R. On the authors' methods: For normalization, 1 million high-quality reads were randomly selected from each sample, with every read carrying a distinct molecular identifier. Instead of being binned into consensus sequences, reads with shared molecular identifiers were discarded. MiTCR, with a Q25 quality threshold and the strictest error-elimination algorithm, was used for CDR3 identification, clonotype clustering and error correction. A nonparametric unseen species model with Euler transformation was used to estimate lower-bound total TCR beta diversity. TCRdb reprocessing: public reads trimmed at Q25 with fastp, clones called with MiXCR, in-frame beta chains kept. Entries are consolidated by CDR3 protein sequence, retaining the most common genes and DNA. TCRdb's processing, not the study's, gives the V and J calls here. In all, the sample holds around 1.7 million distinct CDR3 sequences, and approximately 28% of those were seen once. The ten most abundant clones make up 7.7% of the sample.

CDR1 and CDR2 were assigned from the germline V gene as SGHDN and FVKESK. The CDR3 goes from the cysteine to the phenylalanine over 12 residues. CDR3 DNA only is kept here, 36 bases in frame from base 1. The donors were around 39 Caucasian individuals from Russia, aged roughly 6 to 95 years, who were systemically healthy. Around 10 milliliters of peripheral blood were collected from each donor into EDTA-treated Vacutainer tubes. PBMCs were isolated by Ficoll-Paque density-gradient centrifugation, with at least 7 million obtained per sample. Total RNA, at least 6 micrograms per sample, was extracted from PBMCs with Trizol reagent. For every donor, flow cytometry on a PBMC aliquot measured the percentage of naive CD45RAhigh/CD27high T cells.

The receptor was isolated from a woman aged 25-40 years in good health. The material sequenced was blood. This sequence uses TRBV14 and TRBJ2-5; the D gene is not confidently resolved. Read as DNA, the sequence is TGTGTCAGCAGCCAAGATGTCGGGACCCAGTACTTC. It specifies CVSSQDVGTQYF.